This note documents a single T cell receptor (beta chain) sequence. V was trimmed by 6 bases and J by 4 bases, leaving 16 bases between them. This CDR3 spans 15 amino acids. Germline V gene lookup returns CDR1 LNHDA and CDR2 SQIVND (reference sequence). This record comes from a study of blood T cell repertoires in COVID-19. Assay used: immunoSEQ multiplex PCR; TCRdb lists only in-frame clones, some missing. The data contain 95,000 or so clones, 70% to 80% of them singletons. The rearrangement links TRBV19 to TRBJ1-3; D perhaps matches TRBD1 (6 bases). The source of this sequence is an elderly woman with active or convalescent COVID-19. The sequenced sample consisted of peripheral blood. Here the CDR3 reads CASRERDTLGNTIYF. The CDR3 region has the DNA TGTGCCAGTAGGGAGCGGGACACCCTCGGAAACACCATATATTTT. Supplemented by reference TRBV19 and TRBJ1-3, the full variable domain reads DGGITQSPKYLFRKEGQNVTLSCEQNLNHDAMYWYRQDPGQGLRLIYYSQIVNDFQKGDIAEGYSVSREKKESFPLTVTSAQKNPTAFYLCASRERDTLGNTIYFGEGSWLTVV.